These 2 T cell receptor beta chains were sequenced from one sample in a study of T cell responses to AZD1222 COVID-19 vaccine. Repertoires were generated with immunoSEQ multiplex PCR, while TCRdb's copy carries only in-frame clones and drops some. Here the sample spans under 70,000 clones, around four fifths being singletons. Sample: peripheral blood, taken on day 0 of AZD1222 vaccination. These TCRs come from an adult in good health.

This clone was seen a few times. J is TRBJ2-3 and V is TRBV24-1; TRBD2 aligns across 12 bases. Trimming at V came to 5 bases and at J to 5 bases, leaving 19 bases not matched to a gene. Germline values: CDR1 KGHDR, CDR2 SFDVKD. The CDR3 contains 20 residues. The CDR3 is CATSVPPRGLAGRAEDTQYF. The CDR3 nucleotides are TGTGCCACCAGTGTCCCTCCCCGGGGACTAGCGGGTCGGGCTGAAGATACGCAGTATTTT.

The chain has TRBV3-1 (or the pseudogene TRBV3-2) and TRBJ2-7; D not certain. The CDR3 spans 13 residues. The V gene lost 4 bases and the J gene lost 4 bases, with 11 bases spanning the gap. Germline loops: CDR1 LGHDT, CDR2 YNNKEL (reference sequence). The CDR3 sequence is CASSPANSYEQYF. The CDR3 DNA follows: TGTGCCAGCAGCCCGGCGAACAGTTACGAGCAGTACTTC.